The present TCR beta chain was sequenced within a study of shared clonotypes between healthy human individuals. Study observations and caveats: Clonotypes shared by all four donors outscored non-shared clonotypes in generation probability.

V was shortened by 7 bases and J by 4 bases, with 7 bases between the two germline ends. CDR3 size: 12 residues. Germline CDR1 and CDR2: MDHEN and SYDVKM. TCRdb keeps only in-frame clones here, not all; method: immunoSEQ multiplex PCR. The sample shows over a million clones, approximately 68% of them seen only once. With respect to this clone: Its antigen is unknown.

The clonotype was recovered from a man younger than 30 in good health. The sequenced sample was memory CD4+ T cells sorted from blood. Subset reported: CD45RA-negative fraction. The gene calls are TRBV28 and TRBJ2-2; D might be TRBD2 (5 bases). In DNA, the CDR3 is TGTGCCAGCAAGGAGGCCACCGGGGAGCTGTTTTTT. This encodes CASKEATGELFF.